This T cell receptor (beta chain) was documented in a study of blood T cell repertoires in COVID-19. About the study: The United States, Italy and Spain supplied acute and convalescent COVID-19 samples.

The CDR3 length is 14 residues. V dropped 7 bases and J dropped 4; count of bases not matched to a gene: 5. Germline CDR1 and CDR2: MNHEY and SVGAGI. Authors' data handling: Amplification of reference gene primers provided the estimated nucleated cell counts. The data were produced by immunoSEQ multiplex PCR, yet TCRdb's version contains in-frame clones alone and is incomplete. V and J calls plus clone size are reproduced from that table; the DNA served to infer D and trimming. This table holds 100,000 or so clones, 85% to 90% found once. The sample taken for sequencing was peripheral blood. The rearrangement uses TRBV6-5 and TRBJ1-3; 9 bases are a match to TRBD1. The receptor comes from a woman at least 80 years old with acute or convalescent COVID-19. Here the CDR3 reads CASTPGTGGNTIYF. Written as DNA, the CDR3 is TGTGCCAGCACCCCCGGGACAGGGGGAAACACCATATATTTT.